The clone carrying this T cell receptor beta chain appeared a single time. Its antigen is as yet unknown. This sample was included in a study of cytomegalovirus exposure and HLA in healthy donors. Across the whole study: The use of the same platform for the roughly 130 validation repertoires and the roughly 630 first-cohort repertoires was reported by a later analysis.

The approximately 120-subject validation cohort, separate from the 666-subject first cohort, included the donors. This CDR3 spans 19 amino acids. Trimming shortened V by 5 bases and J by 0 bases, and 24 bases separated the two germline ends. In germline, CDR1 is SGHVS, CDR2 FNYEAQ. The assay was immunoSEQ multiplex PCR, and TCRdb's table has in-frame clones only and misses some. The sample yields fewer than 250,000 clones, roughly 88% seen once. Findings and caveats of the study: The CMV antigen specificity of three CMV-associated chains was confirmed through in vitro analysis.

The source material was PBMCs. The sequence derives from a woman younger than 45 in good health and CMV-seropositive. The chain links TRBV7-6 to TRBJ2-3, with a weak D call TRBD1 (7 bases). CDR3 loop: CASSPGGGGALTSTDTQYF. The CDR3 coding sequence is TGTGCCAGCAGCCCCGGTGGAGGGGGCGCGCTTACCAGCACAGATACGCAGTATTTT.